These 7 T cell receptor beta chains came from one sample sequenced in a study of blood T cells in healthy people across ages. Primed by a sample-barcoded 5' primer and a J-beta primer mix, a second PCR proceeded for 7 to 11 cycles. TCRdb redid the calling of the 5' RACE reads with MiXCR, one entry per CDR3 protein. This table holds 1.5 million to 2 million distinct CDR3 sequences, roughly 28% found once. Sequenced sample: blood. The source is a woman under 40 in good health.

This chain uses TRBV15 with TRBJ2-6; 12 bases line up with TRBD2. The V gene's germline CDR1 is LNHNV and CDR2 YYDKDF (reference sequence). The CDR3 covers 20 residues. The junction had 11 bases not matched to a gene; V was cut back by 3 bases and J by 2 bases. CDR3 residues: CATSRDQSSGRAAGANVLTF. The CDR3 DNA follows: TGTGCCACCAGCAGGGACCAATCTAGCGGGAGGGCCGCTGGGGCCAACGTCCTGACTTTC.

Here the CDR3 DNA reads TGCGCCAGCCGTCGCTTTGAAGAGACCCAGTACTTC. This translates into CASRRFEETQYF. This chain joins TRBV10-2 and TRBJ2-5; D gene unclear. Germline V gene lookup returns CDR1 WSHSY and CDR2 SAAADI. V was pared by 8 bases and J by 3 bases, with 10 bases between. This CDR3 contains 12 residues.

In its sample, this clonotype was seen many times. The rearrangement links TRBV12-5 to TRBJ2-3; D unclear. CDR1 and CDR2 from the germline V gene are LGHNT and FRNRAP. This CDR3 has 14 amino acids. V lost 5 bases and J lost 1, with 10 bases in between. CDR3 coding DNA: TGTGCTAGTGGTACCCCGGCTCGCACAGATACGCAGTATTTT. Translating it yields CASGTPARTDTQYF.

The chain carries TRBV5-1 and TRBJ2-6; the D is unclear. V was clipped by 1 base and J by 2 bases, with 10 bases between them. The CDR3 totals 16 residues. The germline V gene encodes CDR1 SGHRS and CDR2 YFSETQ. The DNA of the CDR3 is TGCGCCAGCAGCTTGACGTCCGCCCCTGGGGCCAACGTCCTGACTTTC. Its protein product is CASSLTSAPGANVLTF.

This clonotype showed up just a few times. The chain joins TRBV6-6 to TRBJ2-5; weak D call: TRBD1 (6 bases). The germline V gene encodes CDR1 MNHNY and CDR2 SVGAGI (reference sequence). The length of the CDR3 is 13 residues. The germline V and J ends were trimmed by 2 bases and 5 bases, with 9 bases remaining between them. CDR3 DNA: TGTGCCAGCAGTTACAGGGGGTGGGAGACCCAGTACTTC. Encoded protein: CASSYRGWETQYF.

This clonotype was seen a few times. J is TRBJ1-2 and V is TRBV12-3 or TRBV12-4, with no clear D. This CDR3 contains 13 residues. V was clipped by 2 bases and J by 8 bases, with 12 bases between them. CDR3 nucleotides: TGTGCCAGCAGTTTAAAGGGAGTAGGCGGCTACACCTTC. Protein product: CASSLKGVGGYTF.

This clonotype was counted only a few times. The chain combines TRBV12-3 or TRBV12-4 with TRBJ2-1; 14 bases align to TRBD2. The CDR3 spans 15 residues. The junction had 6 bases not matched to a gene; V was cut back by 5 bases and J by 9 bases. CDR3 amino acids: CASSLRLAGGSEQFF. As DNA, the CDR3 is TGTGCCAGCAGTCTCAGACTAGCGGGGGGGAGTGAGCAGTTCTTC.